The next 20 T cell receptor beta chains were all read from a single sample in a study of OX40 agonist ivuxolimab in advanced cancers. Assay: immunoSEQ multiplex PCR; the TCRdb copy retains only in-frame clones and omits some. The sample records under 65,000 clones, 80% to 90% being singletons. The sample here was CD4+ or CD8+ T cells sorted from blood, taken in a trial of the OX40 agonist ivuxolimab. Every receptor here comes from an adult with an advanced solid tumor such as melanoma, head and neck, liver or kidney cancer.

J is TRBJ1-1 and V is TRBV5-6; D may be TRBD1 (5 bases). V was cut by 2 bases and J by 1 base, with 12 bases left in between. Germline values: CDR1 SGHDT, CDR2 YYEEEE. The CDR3 has 15 residues. CDR3 in amino acids: CASSFEGRENTEAFF. Written as DNA, the CDR3 is TGTGCCAGCAGCTTTGAGGGGCGGGAGAACACTGAAGCTTTCTTT.

V and J are TRBV19 and TRBJ1-5; D not resolved. CDR3 size: 13 residues. Per the germline V gene, CDR1 is LNHDA and CDR2 is SQIVND (reference sequence). The V gene lost 3 bases and the J gene lost 1 base, with 4 bases spanning the gap. As DNA, the CDR3 is TGTGCCAGTAGTATCGCGAGCAATCAGCCCCAGCATTTT. Translation: CASSIASNQPQHF.

J is TRBJ2-3 and V is TRBV5-4, with 7 bases fitting TRBD2. Looked up from germline, CDR1 is SGHNT and CDR2 is YYREEE (reference sequence). This CDR3 is built from 16 residues. J gave up 2 bases and V 3 bases, and 9 bases lay outside the gene matches. CDR3 bases: TGTGCCAGCAGCTCCCTTCTAGCGGCCGACACAGATACGCAGTATTTT. Translated: CASSSLLAADTDTQYF.

This clone showed up just once. The chain joins TRBV7-8 to TRBJ2-2; possibly TRBD1 or TRBD2 for D (5 bases each). V gave up 2 bases and J gave up 6 bases, with 13 bases separating them. The CDR3 has 15 amino acids. Germline V CDR1 and CDR2: SGHVS, FQNEAQ. Here the CDR3 reads CASSLSGTRAGELFF. The CDR3 nucleotides read TGTGCCAGCAGCTTATCCGGGACCAGGGCCGGGGAGCTGTTTTTT.

V is TRBV18 and J is TRBJ1-5; 7 bases match TRBD1. Germline trimming cut 3 bases from V and 5 bases from J; bases unmatched to any gene: 13. There are 17 residues in the CDR3. Germline V gene data show CDR1 as KGHSH and CDR2 as LQKENI. Here the CDR3 reads CASSPIQGLGNDQPQHF. DNA for the CDR3: TGTGCCAGCTCACCGATACAGGGGCTCGGTAACGATCAGCCCCAGCATTTT.

This clone was observed once. The chain couples TRBV19 to TRBJ2-7, with 9 bases lining up with TRBD2. Per germline, CDR1 LNHDA and CDR2 SQIVND (reference sequence). V lost 3 bases and J lost 2; bases outside the gene matches: 8. The CDR3 has 16 residues. The CDR3 loop reads CASSISPSGDTYEQYF. CDR3 DNA: TGTGCCAGTAGTATCTCTCCTAGCGGGGACACCTACGAGCAGTACTTC.

The CDR3 DNA follows: TGTGCCAGCAGCTTAGATGGGGTTATCGGGGAGCTGTTTTTT. This codes for CASSLDGVIGELFF. This chain uses TRBV7-2 with TRBJ2-2; no definite D call. V lost 1 base and J lost 7, with 10 bases in between. The CDR3 sequence is 14 residues long. Germline V CDR1 and CDR2: SGHTA, FQGNSA.

Worth noting for this clone: Other nucleotide sequences in the sample specify the same CDR3. The chain carries TRBV18 and TRBJ2-2, with D possibly being TRBD2 (6 bases). This CDR3 has 15 amino acids. Germline V gives CDR1 KGHSH, CDR2 LQKENI. V was trimmed by 3 bases and J by 5 bases, leaving 13 bases between them. CDR3 residues: CASSPPGLATGELFF. The CDR3 region has the DNA TGTGCCAGCTCACCCCCGGGACTGGCAACCGGGGAGCTGTTTTTT.

The rearrangement joins TRBV28 to TRBJ1-2, with TRBD1 matching 9 bases. The CDR3 has 13 residues. The germline gives CDR1 MDHEN, CDR2 SYDVKM. With V trimmed by 5 bases and J by 8 bases, 6 bases remained unmatched. The CDR3 region is CASSPGQGGGYTF. The DNA for the CDR3 is TGTGCCAGCAGTCCGGGACAGGGTGGGGGCTACACCTTC.

A single count supports this clone. V is TRBV30 and J is TRBJ2-5, with D maybe TRBD1 (5 bases). CDR3 length: 13 residues. Germline assignment: CDR1 GTSNPN and CDR2 SVGIG (reference sequence). Deletions cut 3 bases from V and 5 bases from J, with 13 bases between. In nucleotides, the CDR3 is TGTGCCTGGAGCCTAGGGGTGGCGGAGACCCAGTACTTC. Translated: CAWSLGVAETQYF.

The V gene is TRBV10-3, the J gene TRBJ2-2, with D unclear. This CDR3 contains 15 residues. Trimming cost V 0 bases and J 5 bases, with 10 bases left between them. Germline V gene data show CDR1 as ENHRY and CDR2 as SYGVKD. The CDR3 nucleotides are TGTGCCATCAGTGAGTCGGTCCCCGTTACCGGGGAGCTGTTTTTT. Its protein is CAISESVPVTGELFF.

The rearrangement uses TRBV2 and TRBJ1-2; 7 bases are a match to TRBD1. The CDR3 runs 15 residues. The germline CDR1 and CDR2 sequences are SNHLY and FYNNEI. V shed 6 bases and J 8 bases; nucleotides not matched to a gene: 15. The CDR3 loop reads CASSRVGTAMGGYTF. The CDR3 DNA reads as TGTGCCAGCAGCCGCGTCGGGACAGCCATGGGGGGCTACACCTTC.

This clone was counted a few times. This chain joins TRBV23-1 and TRBJ2-1; TRBD2 aligns across 13 bases. TRBV23-1 is an open reading frame, and its role is uncertain. The CDR3 is made up of 19 amino acids. The V gene end was trimmed by 0 bases and the J gene end by 0 bases; junction bases not matched to a gene: 5. Written as DNA, the CDR3 is TGCGCCAGCAGTCAATCTGGACTAGCGGGGGATAGCTCCTACAATGAGCAGTTCTTC. Protein sequence: CASSQSGLAGDSSYNEQFF.

As to this clone: One end of the junction fails to match germline, which may point to a read error. The V call is TRBV6-6, the J call TRBJ1-1; the D is unclear. CDR3 length: 11 residues. Germline loops: CDR1 MNHNY, CDR2 SVGAGI (reference sequence). DNA of the CDR3: TGTGCCAGCAGTCCGAACACAGAAGCTTTCTTT. Its translation: CASSPNTEAFF.

The chain joins TRBV18 to TRBJ2-7; the match to TRBD2 covers 10 bases. The CDR3 spans 14 residues. Germline loops: CDR1 KGHSH, CDR2 LQKENI. V lost 5 bases to trimming and J lost 2 bases; unmatched junction nucleotides: 3. The CDR3 protein is CASSILAGAYEQYF. The CDR3 DNA follows: TGTGCCAGCTCAATCCTAGCGGGGGCCTACGAGCAGTACTTC.

V gene TRBV6-5 combines with J gene TRBJ1-2; no definite D call. V was cut by 0 bases and J by 9 bases, with 11 bases left in between. CDR1 MNHEY and CDR2 SVGAGI come from the germline V gene. The CDR3 has 13 amino acids. CDR3 DNA sequence: TGTGCCAGCAGTTACTCGGCAGCCGAGTGCTACACCTTC. It specifies CASSYSAAECYTF.

The V call is TRBV19, the J call TRBJ1-4, with unresolved D. The CDR3 sequence is 14 residues long. Germline CDR1 LNHDA, CDR2 SQIVND (reference sequence). V dropped 2 bases and J dropped 7 bases, with 11 bases sitting between them. The CDR3 DNA is TGTGCCAGTAGTATACCTGGACGCGCTGAAAAACTGTTTTTT. The encoded protein is CASSIPGRAEKLFF.

The chain carries TRBV29-1 and TRBJ2-1, with D possibly matching TRBD2 (6 bases). V gave up 6 bases and J gave up 4 bases, with 16 bases separating them. This CDR3 region has 14 residues. From germline, CDR1 is SQVTM and CDR2 ANQGSEA. CDR3: CSVGTHEGYNEQFF. The CDR3, as DNA: TGCAGCGTCGGGACTCATGAGGGGTACAATGAGCAGTTCTTC.

This clone was seen only once. The chain carries TRBV6-1 and TRBJ1-1; D may be TRBD1 (6 bases). Germline V gene lookup returns CDR1 MNHNS and CDR2 SASEGT. V was pared by 1 base and J by 11 bases, with 17 bases between. The CDR3 runs 14 residues. CDR3 in DNA: TGTGCCAGCAGTGAAGTAAGGACAGCGGGCCCGGCTTTCTTT. Amino acid sequence: CASSEVRTAGPAFF.

This sequence joins TRBV28 and TRBJ2-7, with D tentatively TRBD1 (6 bases). The CDR3 is made up of 16 amino acids. The V gene lost 5 bases and the J gene lost 2 bases, with 19 bases spanning the gap. Germline V lookup: CDR1 MDHEN, CDR2 SYDVKM. CDR3 loop: CASSRLSGTLPYEQYF. As DNA, the CDR3 is TGTGCCAGCAGTAGACTCTCCGGGACATTACCCTACGAGCAGTACTTC. The variable domain in full, with the rest retrieved from reference TRBV28 and TRBJ2-7, is DVKVTQSSRYLVKRTGEKVFLECVQDMDHENMFWYRQDPGLGLRLIYFSYDVKMKEKGDIPEGYSVSREKKERFSLILESASTNQTSMYLCASSRLSGTLPYEQYFGPGTRLTVT.